This T cell receptor (beta chain) was captured in a study of Graves' ophthalmopathy and Graves' hyperthyroidism. In the study overall: Peripheral blood sampling preceded any treatment and occurred at initial diagnosis.

The study's findings and limits: Blood also held most thyroid clonotypes expanded above 0.001 frequency.

The CDR3 contains 14 residues. Germline loops: CDR1 DFQATT, CDR2 SNEGSKA (reference sequence). The authors amplified TCR beta CDR3 regions, and they did so from RNA transcripts for repertoire sequencing. Amplification began with first-round RT-PCR using HTBI primers, then second-round multiplex PCR was performed. MiXCR, run by TCRdb on the multiplex PCR reads, gives a single entry per CDR3 protein. The sample carries some 750,000 distinct CDR3 sequences, roughly two fifths recorded once. Regarding this clonotype: Antigen specificity is unknown. Sequence at one end of the junction differs from germline and may be a read error.

V usage is TRBV20-1 and J usage is TRBJ1-2; TRBD1 aligns across 7 bases. The sequenced sample was peripheral blood. The receptor's source is an adult man with Graves' ophthalmopathy. CDR3 sequence reads: CGAPRAGGNYGYTF. The CDR3 coding sequence is TGCGGTGCTCCGCGGGCAGGGGGTAACTATGGCTACACCTTC.